This T cell receptor beta chain was obtained from a study of cytomegalovirus exposure and HLA in healthy donors. Details on this clone: Its target is unknown.

From germline, CDR1 is SGHDN and CDR2 FVKESK. The length of the CDR3 is 15 residues. V lost 5 bases, J lost 5 bases, and 10 bases stayed unmatched. Primers included in the PCR were 60 Vbeta and 13 Jbeta primers. The method was immunoSEQ multiplex PCR; TCRdb's version includes in-frame clones alone and lacks a portion of them. The data show roughly 77,000 clones, around 72% seen once. The study's findings and limits: From TCR beta sequences, most subjects' HLA-A and HLA-B alleles were reportedly predicted accurately. A later analysis linked 15,000 to 20,000 TCR beta sequences to HLA alleles at 0.05 false discovery rate. As confirmed in vitro, three CMV-associated chains were specific for CMV antigens.

The sequencing sample was made of PBMCs. The V gene is TRBV14, the J gene TRBJ1-1; 8 bases align to TRBD1. This clonotype was obtained from a woman aged 40 to 55 in good health and CMV-seropositive. The CDR3 coding sequence is TGTGCCAGCAGCTTTCAGACAGGGGTTGGGACTGAAGCTTTCTTT. This translates into CASSFQTGVGTEAFF.